This TCR beta chain was sequenced in a study of OX40 agonist ivuxolimab in advanced cancers. Background on the study: Administration of intravenous ivuxolimab to patients occurred every 2 weeks at 0.01 to 10 mg/kg.

For this clone: Its matching antigen is unknown.

Profiling relied on immunoSEQ multiplex PCR, and the TCRdb table lists in-frame clones only, not all of them. The table has about 82,000 clones, roughly 92% seen once. Overall study results and limits: Low normalized T-cell clonal expansion was also seen in some nonresponders. CD8+ T cells (on average) carried more expanded clones than CD4+ T cells.

The TCR comes from an adult with an advanced solid tumor such as melanoma, head and neck, liver or kidney cancer. The starting material was CD4+ or CD8+ T cells sorted from blood, obtained in a trial of the OX40 agonist ivuxolimab.

CDR3 nucleotide sequence: TGTGCCAGCAGCTCCGGCGGAACAACTAATGAAAAACTGTTTTTT. This translates into CASSSGGTTNEKLFF. The chain recombines TRBV11-3 with TRBJ1-4; D ambiguous. CDR1 and CDR2 from the germline V gene are SGHNT and YENEEA. The CDR3 loop spans 15 amino acids. V was trimmed by 4 bases and J by 0 bases, leaving 9 bases between them.